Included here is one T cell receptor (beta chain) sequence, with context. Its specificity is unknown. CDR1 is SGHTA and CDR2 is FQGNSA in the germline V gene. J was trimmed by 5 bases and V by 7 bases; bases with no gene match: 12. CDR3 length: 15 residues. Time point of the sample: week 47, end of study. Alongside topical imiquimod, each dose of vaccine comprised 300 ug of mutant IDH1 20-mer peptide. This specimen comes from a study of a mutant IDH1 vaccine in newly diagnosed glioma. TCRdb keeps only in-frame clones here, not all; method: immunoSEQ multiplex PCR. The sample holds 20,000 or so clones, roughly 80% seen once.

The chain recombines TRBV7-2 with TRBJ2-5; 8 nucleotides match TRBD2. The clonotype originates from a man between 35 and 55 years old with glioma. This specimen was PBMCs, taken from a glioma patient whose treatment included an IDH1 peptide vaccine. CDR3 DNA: TGTGCCAGCACCCAGCGGGGGAGTAATTCGGAGACCCAGTACTTC. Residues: CASTQRGSNSETQYF.